These 2 T cell receptor beta chains came from one sample sequenced in a study of OX40 agonist ivuxolimab in advanced cancers. The method was immunoSEQ multiplex PCR; TCRdb's version includes in-frame clones alone and lacks a portion of them. The profile shows tens of thousands of clones, 65% to 85% of them singletons. The sample here was CD4+ or CD8+ T cells sorted from blood, taken in a trial of the OX40 agonist ivuxolimab. These receptor sequences come from an adult with an advanced solid tumor such as melanoma, head and neck, liver or kidney cancer.

J is TRBJ1-2 and V is TRBV6-1, with D hard to call. The CDR3 contains 13 residues. V lost 5 bases to trimming and J lost 11 bases, with 18 bases between them. The germline V gene encodes CDR1 MNHNS and CDR2 SASEGT. The DNA of the CDR3 is TGTGCCAGCAGTCAGGACCGGGCCAAGCTTTACACCTTC. The encoded protein is CASSQDRAKLYTF.

Only a few counts were recorded for this clone. This chain links TRBV4-2 with TRBJ2-7, with TRBD2 as a possible D gene (5 bases). The CDR3 has 15 amino acids. V was clipped by 0 bases and J by 5 bases, with 14 bases between them. In germline, CDR1 is LGHNA, CDR2 YNFKEQ. CDR3 in DNA: TGTGCCAGCAGCCAAGATTTTGCTAGCTTCGACGAGCAGTACTTC. Protein product: CASSQDFASFDEQYF.